This TCR beta chain derives from a study of cytomegalovirus exposure and HLA in healthy donors (dated by TCRdb to 2017 to 2019). A note on the overall study: An earlier analysis of a few hundred of the donors reported 250 to 300 Gb of sequence data and 117 million unique TCR beta sequences obtained from about 179 million T cells. About 300 gigabases of sequencing data and around 90 million unique TCR sequences made up an early release that covered approximately 620 HLA-typed donors. Of the roughly 400 genotyped donors, approximately 82% fell in the genetic ancestry cluster associated with self-reported Caucasian donors. The study aimed to test whether signatures of past pathogen exposure could be identified by cataloging public T cell receptors. The study used immunosequencing to profile the T cell repertoires of 666 subjects and linked those repertoires to cytomegalovirus serostatus. In addition to the first cohort of hundreds of subjects, a separate validation cohort of some 120 different subjects was used. The study combined high-throughput TCR immunosequencing, statistical association of individual TCRs with disease status, and machine learning to predict cytomegalovirus infection status. A later analysis re-analyzed previously published TCR beta repertoires from roughly 630 donors and added high-resolution HLA genotyping to study TCR occurrence patterns. Rather than drawing on any new phenotypic data, the later analysis identified candidate immune exposures from TCR beta sequences and the way those sequences occurred across donors. In an earlier analysis of several hundred of the donors, high-throughput TCR beta sequencing was used to judge whether each TCR beta V gene segment behaved as functional or pseudogenic. Donor age, sex, ethnicity and CMV serostatus were compiled together with the repertoire data. A later genetic analysis took genome-wide SNP genotypes for about three fifths of the roughly 670 donors and used that subset as a discovery cohort. All discovery cohort repertoires had been generated on a single sequencing platform. HLA typing covered class I and class II loci at four-digit resolution. Typing coverage differed by locus: A, B, C, DRB1 and DQB1 were typed in about 620-640 donors, DQA1 in about 500, DPA1 in around 600, and DPB1 in 450 to 490. A few DR-DQ haplotypes were handled as single units for association and clustering because linkage in the cohort was strong. Among around 400 genotyped donors of the cohort, an average of approximately 200,000 unique TCR beta nucleotide sequences was sequenced per donor, of which approximately 18% were non-productive. Broad study findings and their caveats: According to a later analysis, parvovirus B19, influenza, CMV and Epstein-Barr virus appeared linked to several top co-occurrence clusters. Linkage disequilibrium might explain the correlated functional status among segregating V segments, but an unknown experimental factor could not be ruled out. In this cohort, only TCR beta chains were sequenced, and detectable features were limited by the absence of alpha or paired-chain data. A later analysis associated about 16,000 TCR beta sequences with specific HLA alleles at a false discovery rate of 0.05. The sequencing pipeline was judged likely to have produced a cluster of highly shared sequence variants as a technical artifact. Because some donors lacked HLA typing at each locus, the association tests relied only on the typed subset. Most CMV-associated TCR beta chains appeared to be HLA-restricted in a later analysis, and the HLA associations seemed to be driven largely by CMV exposure. In vitro tests confirmed that three of the cytomegalovirus-associated TCR beta chains recognize cytomegalovirus antigens. The study gave a list of over 150 TCR beta chains associated with cytomegalovirus. Compared with equally common non-associated chains, HLA-associated TCR beta chains in a later analysis were more clonally expanded and had lower generation probabilities. CMV serostatus was the only immune exposure information available for the cohort. In a later genetic analysis, a missense DCLRE1C variant was associated with V-gene and J-gene trimming of TCR beta chains, and the association was replicated in an independent cohort. Because the 87-base-pair reads could not distinguish some IMGT-functional V segments, including TRBV6-2 and TRBV6-3, those segments were excluded. Most TCR sequences were observed very rarely across donors, whereas some public TCRs were present in many individuals. Presence/absence analyses assumed roughly uniform sequencing depth across donors, an assumption that may not hold. In a later genetic analysis, fewer N-insertions in productive TCRs were reported among donors in an Asian-associated ancestry cluster than the 666-donor mean. A further reported finding was that TCR beta sequences accurately predicted the HLA-A and HLA-B alleles for most subjects in the first cohort. Because counts were too low, roughly 17 rarely observed V segments, including chromosome 9 orphons, were left out of the earlier analysis of 587 of the donors. A later analysis found that TCR association rates varied across HLA loci, with DRB1 alleles showing the most associated TCRs and HLA-C alleles the fewest. According to the authors, the approach could potentially be generalized to other disease states and immunological phenotypes. When HLA alleles, especially DR and DQ, strongly co-occurred, attributing TCR associations to individual alleles was difficult. Broadly in line with IMGT annotations, most TCR beta V segments showed up in productive rearrangements about 87% or about 30% of the time in an earlier analysis of several hundred of the donors. Cytomegalovirus status was reported to be diagnosed by the classifier with high specificity and sensitivity in both the original and validation cohorts.

For this clone: The antigen this receptor binds is unknown.

Between the V and J ends, shortened by 4 bases and 8 bases respectively, the junction contains 15 bases. Its CDR3 holds 14 amino acids, cysteine through phenylalanine. Only the CDR3 region is kept as DNA, spanning 42 bases read in frame from base 1. According to the germline V gene (reference sequence), CDR1 reads SGHNT and CDR2 reads YYREEE. Preparation of the library involved the immunoSEQ multiplex PCR assay. The multiplex PCR relied on a mix of 60 forward primers for TCR Vbeta segments and 13 reverse primers for TCR Jbeta segments. The CDR3 region of rearranged TCR beta genes was amplified from genomic DNA with a multiplex PCR assay. The Illumina HiSeq System was used to sequence the amplified TCR beta libraries as 87-base-pair reads. Per the source publication's procedure: Across the roughly 670 repertoires, a later analysis counted around 80 million unique TCR beta chains, around 11 million of which were shared by at least two donors. To remove PCR and sequencing errors, raw reads were error-corrected and collapsed into unique sequences using a nearest-neighbor algorithm that merged closely related sequences. CDR3 sequences were aligned to IMGT reference sequences to assign V, D and J gene segments. Each retained sequence needed at least a six-nucleotide match to both a V gene segment and a J gene segment. Rearrangements were classified as productive when the CDR3 lacked stop codons and remained in frame with V and J, and all other rearrangements were classified as non-productive. CDR3 was defined according to IMGT convention as the region running from the second conserved V-encoded cysteine to the conserved J-encoded phenylalanine. The earlier analysis of approximately 590 of the donors excluded any sequence lacking an unambiguous match to a single V gene segment. In an earlier analysis of approximately 500 of the donors, a V segment was called functional when productive rearrangements were above 56.7%, and segregating when the standard deviation between donors exceeded 5%. A statistical classification framework was built for diagnosing cytomegalovirus status from the catalog of TCR beta chain sequences. V and J gene assignment, in a later analysis, came from comparing TCR nucleotide sequences with IMGT/GENE-DB human TR gene sequences. The TCRdist pipeline was used in a later analysis to assign CDR3 sequences and most-parsimonious VDJ recombination scenarios. In a later analysis, each TCR beta chain was defined by its CDR3 amino acid sequence together with its V-gene family, and reads lacking a unique V-gene family were excluded. A later analysis removed 592 highly shared, low-generation-probability nucleotide sequences to deal with suspected cross-contamination and a sequencing artifact. A later analysis calculated a clonal expansion index for each public chain from normalized within-repertoire ranks of inferred template counts. In a later analysis, generation probabilities were computed using a VDJ recombination model fitted to out-of-frame rearrangements, and the results were checked against IGoR. In a later analysis, TCR-TCR, TCR-HLA and TCR-CMV co-occurrence was scored with hypergeometric tests, and a repertoire-size bias correction was applied to TCR pairs. A later analysis estimated false discovery rates by permuting HLA or CMV assignments 20 times. In a later analysis, co-occurring TCRs were grouped using DBSCAN, and TCRdist sequence similarity was added for clustering within HLA-allele-positive subsets. Repertoires with fewer than 30,000 or more than 120,000 public chains, plus five repertoires with anomalous nucleotide sharing, were excluded from co-occurrence clustering. TCRdb mirrors the immuneACCESS table, restricted to in-frame sequences. Some clones are absent from its copies; in checked studies, under half trace to an unresolved V gene, and the reason for the others is unknown. V and J calls and clone size are those listed in that table; D and trimming were worked out from the DNA. This sample's table has entries for over 100,000 clones. Of the sample, approximately 6.8% is held by the ten largest clones.

In total, just over 650 healthy bone marrow donors made up the cohort. At the time of sampling, all cohort members were nominally healthy, though unrecorded immune exposures were likely present. The donor was CMV seropositive and belonged to the group of 250 to 300 seropositive cohort members. Each donor provided a peripheral blood sample, and peripheral blood mononuclear cells were used for TCR beta sequencing. Genomic DNA was extracted from the blood cell samples with the Qiagen DNeasy Blood Extraction Kit. The sequenced sample consisted of PBMCs. The receptor's source is a man aged 40-50 years in good health and CMV-seropositive. The sequence joins TRBV5-4 to TRBJ1-4; no D gene is confidently identified. The CDR3 amino acid sequence is: CASSPVGGREKLFF. The sequence in DNA is TGTGCCAGCAGCCCGGTCGGAGGTCGGGAAAAACTGTTTTTT.